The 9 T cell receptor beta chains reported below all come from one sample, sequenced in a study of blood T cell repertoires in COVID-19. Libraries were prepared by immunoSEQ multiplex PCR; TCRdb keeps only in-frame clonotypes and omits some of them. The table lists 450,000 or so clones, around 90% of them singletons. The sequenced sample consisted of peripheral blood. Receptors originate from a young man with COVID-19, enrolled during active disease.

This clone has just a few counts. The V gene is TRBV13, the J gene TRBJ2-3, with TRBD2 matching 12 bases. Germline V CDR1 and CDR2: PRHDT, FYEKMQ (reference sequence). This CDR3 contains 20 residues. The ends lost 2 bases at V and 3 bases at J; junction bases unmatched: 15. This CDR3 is CASSLNGETSGRGATDTQYF. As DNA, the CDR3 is TGTGCCAGCAGCTTAAATGGGGAGACTAGCGGGAGAGGAGCGACAGATACGCAGTATTTT.

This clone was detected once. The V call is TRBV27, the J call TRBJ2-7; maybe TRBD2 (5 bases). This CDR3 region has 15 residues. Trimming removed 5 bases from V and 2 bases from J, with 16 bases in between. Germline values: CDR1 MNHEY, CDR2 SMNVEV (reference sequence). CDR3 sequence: CASSPTAGKPYEQYF. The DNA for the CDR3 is TGTGCCAGCAGTCCAACCGCCGGGAAACCCTACGAGCAGTACTTC.

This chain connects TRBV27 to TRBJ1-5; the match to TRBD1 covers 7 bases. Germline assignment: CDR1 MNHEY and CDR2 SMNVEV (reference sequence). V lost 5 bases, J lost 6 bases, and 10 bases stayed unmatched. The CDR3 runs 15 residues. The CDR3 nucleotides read TGTGCCAGCAGTCCAAGAGACAGGGTATTTCAGCCCCAGCATTTT. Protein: CASSPRDRVFQPQHF.

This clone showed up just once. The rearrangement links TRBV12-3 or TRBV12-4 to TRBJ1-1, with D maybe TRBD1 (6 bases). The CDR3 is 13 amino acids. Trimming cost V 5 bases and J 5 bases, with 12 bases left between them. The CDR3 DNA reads TGTGCCAGCAGTGAATCCGGGACAACTGAAGCTTTCTTT. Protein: CASSESGTTEAFF.

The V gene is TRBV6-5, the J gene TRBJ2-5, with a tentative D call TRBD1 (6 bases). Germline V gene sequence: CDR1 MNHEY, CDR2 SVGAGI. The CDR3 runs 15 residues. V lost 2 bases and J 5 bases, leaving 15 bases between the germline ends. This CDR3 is CASSYRGLGMETQYF. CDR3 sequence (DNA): TGTGCCAGCAGTTACAGGGGGTTGGGCATGGAGACCCAGTACTTC.

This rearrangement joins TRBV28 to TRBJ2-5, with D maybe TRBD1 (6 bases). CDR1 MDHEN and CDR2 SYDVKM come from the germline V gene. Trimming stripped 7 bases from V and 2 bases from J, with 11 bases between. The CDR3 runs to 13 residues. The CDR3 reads CASNSGQQETQYF. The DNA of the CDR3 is TGTGCCAGCAACTCGGGACAACAAGAGACCCAGTACTTC.

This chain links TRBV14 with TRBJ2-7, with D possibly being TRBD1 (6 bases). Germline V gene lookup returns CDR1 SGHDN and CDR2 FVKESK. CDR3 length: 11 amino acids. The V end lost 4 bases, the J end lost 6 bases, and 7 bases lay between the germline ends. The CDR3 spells CASSPGVEQYF. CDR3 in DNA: TGTGCCAGCAGCCCAGGGGTCGAGCAGTACTTC. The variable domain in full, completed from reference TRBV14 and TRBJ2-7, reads EAGVTQFPSHSVIEKGQTVTLRCDPISGHDNLYWYRRVMGKEIKFLLHFVKESKQDESGMPNNRFLAERTGGTYSTLKVQPAELEDSGVYFCASSPGVEQYFGPGTRLTVT.

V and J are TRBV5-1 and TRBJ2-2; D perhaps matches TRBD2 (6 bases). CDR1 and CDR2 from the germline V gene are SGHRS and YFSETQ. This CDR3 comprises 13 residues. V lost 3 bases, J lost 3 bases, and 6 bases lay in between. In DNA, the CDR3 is TGCGCCAGCAGCTCGGGGGACACCGGGGAGCTGTTTTTT. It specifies CASSSGDTGELFF.

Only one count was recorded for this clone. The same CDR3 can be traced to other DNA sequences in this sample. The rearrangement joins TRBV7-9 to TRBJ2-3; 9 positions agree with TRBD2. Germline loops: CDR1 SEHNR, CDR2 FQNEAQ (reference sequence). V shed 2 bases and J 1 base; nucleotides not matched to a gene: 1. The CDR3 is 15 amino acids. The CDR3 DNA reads TGTGCCAGCAGCTTATTAGCGGGGGGCACAGATACGCAGTATTTT. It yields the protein CASSLLAGGTDTQYF.